This TCR beta chain was documented in a study of radiation and T cells in renal cell carcinoma. The CDR3 contains 17 residues. The ends lost 5 bases at V and 2 bases at J; junction bases unmatched: 13. Time point noted: baseline pretreatment blood. Treatment meaning: 15 Gy SBRT to primary tumor, nephrectomy 4 weeks later. The tumor was a clear cell renal cell carcinoma. Profiled with immunoSEQ multiplex PCR; TCRdb holds only in-frame clones, not every one. The sample shows over 120,000 clones, nearly 90% of them seen only once. The chain joins TRBV23-1 to TRBJ2-7, with TRBD2 identical over 9 bases. TRBV23-1 is filed as an ORF, its function uncertain. The specimen comprised blood, sampled from a patient whose treatment included radiotherapy and nephrectomy. The TCR was taken from a woman aged 50 to 60 with renal cell carcinoma. The CDR3 DNA is TGCGCCAGCAGTTTTAAGAGCGGGGGGCGACTAACCTACGAGCAGTACTTC. Translating gives CASSFKSGGRLTYEQYF.